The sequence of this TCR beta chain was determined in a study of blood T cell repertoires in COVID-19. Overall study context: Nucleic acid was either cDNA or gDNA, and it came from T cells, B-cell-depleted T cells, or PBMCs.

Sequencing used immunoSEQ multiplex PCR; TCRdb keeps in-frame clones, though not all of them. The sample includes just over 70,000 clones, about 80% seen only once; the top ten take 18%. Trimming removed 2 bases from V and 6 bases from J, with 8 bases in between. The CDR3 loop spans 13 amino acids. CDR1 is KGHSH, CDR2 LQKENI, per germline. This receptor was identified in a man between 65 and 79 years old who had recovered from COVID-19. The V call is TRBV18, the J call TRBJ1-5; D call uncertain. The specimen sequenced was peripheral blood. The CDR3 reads CASSPSTSQPQHF. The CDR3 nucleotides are TGTGCCAGCTCACCATCCACCAGTCAGCCCCAGCATTTT.